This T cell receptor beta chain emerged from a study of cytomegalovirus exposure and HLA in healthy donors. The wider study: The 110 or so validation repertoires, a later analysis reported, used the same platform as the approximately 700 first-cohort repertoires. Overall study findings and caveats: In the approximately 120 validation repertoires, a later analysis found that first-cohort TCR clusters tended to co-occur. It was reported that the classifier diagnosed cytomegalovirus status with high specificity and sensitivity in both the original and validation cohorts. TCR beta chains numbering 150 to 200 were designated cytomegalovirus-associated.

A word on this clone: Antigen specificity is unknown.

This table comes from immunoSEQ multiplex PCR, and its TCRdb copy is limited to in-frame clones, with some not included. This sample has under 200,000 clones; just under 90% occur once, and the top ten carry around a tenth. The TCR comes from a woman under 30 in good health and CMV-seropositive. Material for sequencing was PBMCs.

The chain's CDR3 is CASSFTSGGHGELFF. The CDR3 DNA reads as TGTGCCAGCAGCTTTACTTCAGGGGGCCACGGGGAGCTGTTTTTT. V gene TRBV11-2 combines with J gene TRBJ2-2; 8 positions agree with TRBD1. The germline V gene has CDR1 SGHAT and CDR2 FQNNGV. V was clipped by 3 bases and J by 7 bases; unmatched bases: 7. CDR3 length equals 15 residues. Full variable domain (remainder filled in from reference TRBV11-2 and TRBJ2-2): EAGVAQSPRYKIIEKRQSVAFWCNPISGHATLYWYQQILGQGPKLLIQFQNNGVVDDSQLPKDRFSAERLKGVDSTLKIQPAKLEDSAVYLCASSFTSGGHGELFFGEGSRLTVL.